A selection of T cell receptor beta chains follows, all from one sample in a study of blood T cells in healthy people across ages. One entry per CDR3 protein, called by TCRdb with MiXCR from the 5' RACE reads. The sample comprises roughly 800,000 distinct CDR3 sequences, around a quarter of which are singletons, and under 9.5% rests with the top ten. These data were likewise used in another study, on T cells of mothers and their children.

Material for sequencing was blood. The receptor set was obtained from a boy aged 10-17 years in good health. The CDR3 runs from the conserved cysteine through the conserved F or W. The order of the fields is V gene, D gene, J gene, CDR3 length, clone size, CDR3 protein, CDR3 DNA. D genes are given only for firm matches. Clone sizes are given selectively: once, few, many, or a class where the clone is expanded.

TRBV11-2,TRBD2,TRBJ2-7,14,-,CASTLAGYGYEQYF,TGTGCCAGCACACTAGCGGGGTACGGGTACGAGCAGTACTTC
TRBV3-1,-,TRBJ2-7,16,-,CASSQGPASVPYEQYF,TGTGCCAGCAGCCAAGGGCCGGCTTCAGTTCCCTACGAGCAGTACTTC
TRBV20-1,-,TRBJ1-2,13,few,CSARAPQGYGYTF,TGCAGTGCGCGGGCCCCGCAGGGCTATGGCTACACCTTC
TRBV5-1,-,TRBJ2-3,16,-,CASSLDLGSSTDTQYF,TGCGCCAGCAGCTTGGATTTGGGATCTAGCACAGATACGCAGTATTTT
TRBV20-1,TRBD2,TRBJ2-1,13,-,CSARWPRGEEQFF,TGCAGTGCTAGATGGCCTCGGGGGGAGGAGCAGTTCTTC
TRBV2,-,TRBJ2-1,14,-,CASSKSSSYNEQFF,TGTGCCAGCTCGAAGAGTTCGAGCTACAATGAGCAGTTCTTC
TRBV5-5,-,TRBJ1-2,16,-,CASSPRPTGWGYGYTF,TGTGCCAGCAGCCCCCGGCCCACAGGGTGGGGCTATGGCTACACCTTC
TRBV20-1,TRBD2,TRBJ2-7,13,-,CSARPGGLGEQYF,TGCAGTGCTAGACCGGGGGGGCTGGGCGAGCAGTACTTC
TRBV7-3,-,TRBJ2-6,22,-,CASSPVGGQGALFDSGANVLTF,TGTGCCAGCAGCCCGGTCGGGGGGCAGGGGGCTCTCTTCGACTCTGGGGCCAACGTCCTGACTTTC
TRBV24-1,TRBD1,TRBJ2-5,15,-,CATSDWDGQVETQYF,TGTGCCACCAGTGATTGGGACGGACAGGTGGAGACCCAGTACTTC
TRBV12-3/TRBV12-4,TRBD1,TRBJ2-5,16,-,CASSRGQGAEQETQYF,TGTGCCAGCAGTAGAGGACAGGGGGCTGAGCAAGAGACCCAGTACTTC
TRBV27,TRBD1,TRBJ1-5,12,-,CASSLLTGRLQF,TGTGCCAGCAGTTTATTGACAGGGAGGCTCCAATTT
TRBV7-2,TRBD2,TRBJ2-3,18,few,CASSYLAGPLASTDTQYF,TGTGCCAGCAGCTACCTAGCGGGGCCTCTGGCTAGCACAGATACGCAGTATTTT
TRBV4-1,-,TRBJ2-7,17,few,CASSQEAPRRASYEQYF,TGCGCCAGCAGCCAAGAAGCCCCGCGGCGGGCGTCCTACGAGCAGTACTTC
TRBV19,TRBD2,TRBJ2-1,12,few,CASRGGGFEQFF,TGTGCCAGCCGCGGCGGGGGGTTTGAGCAGTTCTTC
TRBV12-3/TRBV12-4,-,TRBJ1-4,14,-,CASSPLGVVEKLFF,TGTGCCAGCAGTCCCCTGGGGGTAGTCGAAAAACTGTTTTTT
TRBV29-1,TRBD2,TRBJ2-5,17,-,CSVPHGGRGGVRETQYF,TGCAGCGTGCCCCATGGCGGGAGGGGCGGTGTGAGAGAGACCCAGTACTTC
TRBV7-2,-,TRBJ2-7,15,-,CASSLRGVASYEQYF,TGTGCCAGCAGCTTGAGGGGGGTGGCGTCCTACGAGCAGTACTTC
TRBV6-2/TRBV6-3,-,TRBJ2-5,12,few,CASSYSHATQYF,TGTGCCAGCAGTTACAGTCACGCCACCCAGTACTTC
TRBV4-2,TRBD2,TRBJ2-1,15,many,CASSQDPSGSDEQFF,TGTGCCAGCAGCCAAGATCCCAGCGGGAGCGATGAGCAGTTCTTC
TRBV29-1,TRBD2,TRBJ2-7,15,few,CSVEFRDYETYEQYF,TGCAGCGTTGAGTTTCGGGACTACGAAACCTACGAGCAGTACTTC
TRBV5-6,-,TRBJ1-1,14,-,CASSGQDGNTEAFF,TGTGCCAGCAGCGGCCAGGACGGGAACACTGAAGCTTTCTTT
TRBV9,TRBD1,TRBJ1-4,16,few,CASSEPRTGVREKLFF,TGTGCCAGCAGCGAGCCCCGGACAGGGGTGCGGGAAAAACTGTTTTTT
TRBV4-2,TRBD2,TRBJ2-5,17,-,CASSPLASGAPQETQYF,TGTGCCAGCAGCCCCCTGGCTAGCGGGGCCCCTCAAGAGACCCAGTACTTC
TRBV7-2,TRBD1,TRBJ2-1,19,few,CASSLGLETGSPRINEQFF,TGTGCCAGCAGCTTAGGATTAGAGACAGGGTCGCCCCGGATAAATGAGCAGTTCTTC
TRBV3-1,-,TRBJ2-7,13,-,CASSQGAGIEQYF,TGTGCCAGCAGCCAAGGTGCAGGGATCGAGCAGTACTTC
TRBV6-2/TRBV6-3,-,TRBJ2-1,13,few,CASSFSVQNEQFF,TGTGCCAGCAGTTTTTCCGTGCAGAATGAGCAGTTCTTC
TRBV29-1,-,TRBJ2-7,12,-,CSVEGSEYEQYF,TGCAGCGTTGAAGGCTCGGAATACGAGCAGTACTTC
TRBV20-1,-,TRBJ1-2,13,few,CSVAPDSFYGYTF,TGCAGTGTTGCCCCGGACAGTTTCTATGGCTACACCTTC
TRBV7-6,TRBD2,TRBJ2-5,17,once,CASSRVGTSGRQETQYF,TGTGCCAGCAGCCGTGTAGGGACTAGCGGGAGGCAAGAGACCCAGTACTTC
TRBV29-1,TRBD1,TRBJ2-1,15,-,CSSHVWDRDYNEQFF,TGCAGCTCCCACGTTTGGGACAGGGACTACAATGAGCAGTTCTTC
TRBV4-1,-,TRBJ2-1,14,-,CASSRLGGQSEQFF,TGCGCCAGCAGCCGATTGGGTGGGCAATCTGAGCAGTTCTTC
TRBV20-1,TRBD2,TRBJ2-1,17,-,CSAHRLSGRAANNEQFF,TGCAGTGCTCACCGACTTAGCGGGAGGGCCGCGAACAATGAGCAGTTCTTC
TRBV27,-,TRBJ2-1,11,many,CASSGGNEQFF,TGTGCCAGCAGTGGGGGGAATGAGCAGTTCTTC
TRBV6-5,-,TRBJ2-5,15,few,CASSYSTGGSETQYF,TGTGCCAGCAGTTACTCGACTGGGGGTTCGGAGACCCAGTACTTC
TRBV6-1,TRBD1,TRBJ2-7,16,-,CASRTLTGTGVIEQYF,TGTGCCAGCAGGACACTTACCGGGACAGGGGTGATCGAGCAGTACTTC
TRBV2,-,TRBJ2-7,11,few,CASAVLDEQYF,TGTGCCAGCGCGGTTTTGGACGAGCAGTACTTC
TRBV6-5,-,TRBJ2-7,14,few,CASSYGSEYYEQYF,TGTGCCAGCAGTTATGGCAGCGAGTACTACGAGCAGTACTTC
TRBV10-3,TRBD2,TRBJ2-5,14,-,CAISVGGSQETQYF,TGTGCCATCAGTGTTGGCGGGAGCCAAGAGACCCAGTACTTC
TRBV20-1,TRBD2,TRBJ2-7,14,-,CSAKLGGVDYEQYF,TGCAGTGCTAAACTCGGGGGGGTAGACTACGAGCAGTACTTC